What follows are 22 T cell receptor beta chains derived from one specimen sequenced in a study of cytomegalovirus exposure and HLA in healthy donors. Primers for the PCR totalled 60 Vbeta and 13 Jbeta. This table comes from immunoSEQ multiplex PCR, and its TCRdb copy is limited to in-frame clones, with some not included. The sample contains under 250,000 clones, about 80% of which appear only once. Specimen: PBMCs. These receptors were taken from a male donor in good health and CMV-seronegative.

CDR3 sequence reads: CASSQGRMSSNEQYF. The CDR3 bases are TGCGCCAGCAGCCAAGGGAGGATGAGTTCCAACGAGCAGTACTTC. The chain uses TRBV4-1 and TRBJ2-7; D perhaps matches TRBD2 (5 bases). The CDR3 consists of 15 residues. The germline CDR1 and CDR2 sequences are MGHRA and YSYEKL. V gave up 1 base and J gave up 5 bases, with 15 bases separating them.

The chain uses TRBV7-9 and TRBJ2-1; TRBD2 matches at 8 bases. The length of the CDR3 is 15 residues. Trimming at V came to 2 bases and at J to 5 bases, leaving 5 bases not matched to a gene. CDR1 is SEHNR and CDR2 is FQNEAQ in the germline V gene (reference sequence). In DNA, the CDR3 is TGTGCCAGCAGCTTAAGGACTAGCAAGAACAATGAGCAGTTCTTC. It encodes CASSLRTSKNNEQFF.

This sequence joins TRBV18 and TRBJ2-3; 12 positions agree with TRBD1. Germline CDR1 reads KGHSH; CDR2 reads LQKENI. The trim removed 2 bases at V and 2 bases at J, leaving 8 bases unmatched. CDR3 length: 18 amino acids. CDR3 sequence: CASSPAPGQGAATDTQYF. The DNA of the CDR3 is TGTGCCAGCTCACCAGCTCCGGGACAGGGGGCAGCCACAGATACGCAGTATTTT.

The chain couples TRBV5-1 to TRBJ1-4, with D unclear. Germline CDR1 reads SGHRS; CDR2 reads YFSETQ. Trimming pared 3 bases from V and 8 bases from J, leaving 14 bases between. This CDR3 comprises 14 residues. For the CDR3, the DNA is TGCGCCAGCAGCTATCGGTCCGACGGGGAAAAACTGTTTTTT. Its translation: CASSYRSDGEKLFF.

The chain uses TRBV2 and TRBJ2-2, with D tentatively TRBD2 (6 bases). Trimming took 7 bases from V and 4 from J, leaving 13 bases between them. The V gene's germline CDR1 is SNHLY and CDR2 FYNNEI. The CDR3 is 14 amino acids. The chain's CDR3 is CASISGEVTGELFF. As DNA, the CDR3 is TGTGCCAGCATAAGTGGGGAGGTCACCGGGGAGCTGTTTTTT.

This rearrangement joins TRBV6-1 to TRBJ1-2, with 7 bases fitting TRBD1. CDR3 length equals 15 residues. V dropped 5 bases and J dropped 5; count of bases not matched to a gene: 11. Per the germline V gene, CDR1 is MNHNS and CDR2 is SASEGT. This chain's CDR3 is CASSPRRDSHYGYTF. The DNA for the CDR3 is TGTGCCAGCAGTCCCCGACGGGACAGCCATTATGGCTACACCTTC.

CDR3 region: CASSQDYREFHGYTF. Here the CDR3 DNA reads TGTGCCAGCAGCCAAGATTACAGGGAGTTCCATGGCTACACCTTC. The chain carries TRBV14 and TRBJ1-2; TRBD1 is a possible D gene (6 bases). Germline assignment: CDR1 SGHDN and CDR2 FVKESK. The CDR3 has 15 residues. Trimming stripped 0 bases from V and 6 bases from J, with 14 bases between.

J is TRBJ2-3 and V is TRBV19; 9 bases fit TRBD1. There are 17 residues in the CDR3. Germline CDR1 LNHDA, CDR2 SQIVND (reference sequence). J gave up 2 bases and V 7 bases, and 13 bases lay outside the gene matches. The CDR3 region has the DNA TGTGCCAGTACCGCAATTTACAGGGGGCTTGACACAGATACGCAGTATTTT. This translates into CASTAIYRGLDTDTQYF.

The rearrangement joins TRBV4-1 to TRBJ2-7; 11 bases map to TRBD2. Germline CDR1 MGHRA, CDR2 YSYEKL. CDR3 length equals 16 residues. V trimming: 1 base; J trimming: 3 bases; junction bases outside the gene matches: 5. CDR3 region: CASSQGLAGTSYEQYF. DNA of the CDR3: TGCGCCAGCAGCCAAGGACTAGCGGGAACCAGCTACGAGCAGTACTTC.

This clone was recorded a few times. The chain is built from TRBV27 and TRBJ2-7, with D possibly matching TRBD1 (5 bases). V was shortened by 2 bases and J by 0 bases, with 11 bases between the two germline ends. The CDR3 is 15 residues long. Germline V CDR1 and CDR2: MNHEY, SMNVEV (reference sequence). The CDR3 spells CASSLKQGYSYEQYF. In DNA form, the CDR3 reads TGTGCCAGCAGTTTAAAGCAGGGCTACTCCTACGAGCAGTACTTC.

The chain joins TRBV11-2 to TRBJ1-1; no firm D call. V was pared by 3 bases and J by 2 bases, with 7 bases between. This CDR3 is built from 13 residues. CDR1 SGHAT and CDR2 FQNNGV come from the germline V gene. The CDR3 coding sequence is TGTGCCAGCAGCTTGTTTCAAAACACTGAAGCTTTCTTT. This sequence encodes CASSLFQNTEAFF.

The rearrangement joins TRBV27 to TRBJ1-1; TRBD1 might be the D (5 bases). Germline CDR1 MNHEY, CDR2 SMNVEV (reference sequence). The V end lost 4 bases, the J end lost 1 base, and 19 bases lay between the germline ends. This CDR3 has 17 amino acids. The CDR3 nucleotides are TGTGCCAGCAGTTATACCTCCGTGGCAGGGAAGAACACTGAAGCTTTCTTT. This encodes CASSYTSVAGKNTEAFF.

The chain carries TRBV4-3 and TRBJ2-3, with 11 bases fitting TRBD2. The CDR3 is made up of 14 amino acids. Germline assignment: CDR1 LGHNA and CDR2 YSLEER. V shed 4 bases, J shed 3 bases, and the junction held 0 bases outside the gene matches. CDR3 bases: TGCGCCAGCAGCCGACTAGCGGGGACAGATACGCAGTATTTT. Translated, it gives CASSRLAGTDTQYF.

J is TRBJ2-7 and V is TRBV14, with 8 bases matching TRBD2. CDR3 size: 18 residues. Germline V gene sequence: CDR1 SGHDN, CDR2 FVKESK. The trim removed 4 bases at V and 4 bases at J, leaving 18 bases unmatched. The DNA for the CDR3 is TGTGCCAGCAGCCCTCTACAAGGGTCAGCGGGAGCATCTTACGAGCAGTACTTC. Protein: CASSPLQGSAGASYEQYF.

The DNA of the CDR3 is TGTGCCAGCAGCACTCTGGACAGGGGGGGTGAGCAGTTCTTC. Protein product: CASSTLDRGGEQFF. V gene TRBV9 combines with J gene TRBJ2-1; 10 bases align to TRBD1. V was clipped by 4 bases and J by 9 bases; unmatched bases: 7. The CDR3 spans 14 residues. The germline V gene encodes CDR1 SGDLS and CDR2 YYNGEE. Together with reference TRBV9 and TRBJ2-1, the CDR3 gives the full variable domain: DSGVTQTPKHLITATGQRVTLRCSPRSGDLSVYWYQQSLDQGLQFLIQYYNGEERAKGNILERFSAQQFPDLHSELNLSSLELGDSALYFCASSTLDRGGEQFFGPGTRLTVL.

The chain carries TRBV10-1 and TRBJ2-3; weak D call: TRBD2 (6 bases). Trimming stripped 4 bases from V and 5 bases from J, with 13 bases between. This CDR3 spans 14 amino acids. Per the germline V gene, CDR1 is WNHNN and CDR2 is SYGVQD (reference sequence). This CDR3 reads CASSVSGLGDTQYF. The CDR3 coding sequence is TGCGCCAGCAGTGTATCGGGACTTGGAGATACGCAGTATTTT.

V is TRBV10-1 and J is TRBJ1-4, with TRBD1 as a possible D gene (5 bases). CDR1 and CDR2 from the germline V gene are WNHNN and SYGVQD (reference sequence). V was pared by 8 bases and J by 1 base, with 8 bases between. The CDR3 runs 13 residues. The CDR3 DNA follows: TGCGCCAGCGGTACAGGAACTAATGAAAAACTGTTTTTT. Encoded protein: CASGTGTNEKLFF.

This clone was seen a few times. The CDR3 coding sequence is TGTGCCAGCAGCCTCCGACAGGGGGCGCATTCAGGATCCTACAATGAGCAGTTCTTC. This gives the protein CASSLRQGAHSGSYNEQFF. The gene calls are TRBV9 and TRBJ2-1, with 10 nucleotides matching TRBD1. Germline trimming cut 4 bases from V and 1 base from J; bases unmatched to any gene: 14. From germline, CDR1 is SGDLS and CDR2 YYNGEE. This CDR3 comprises 19 residues.

The chain recombines TRBV6-5 with TRBJ2-7; perhaps TRBD2 as D (7 bases). Trimming stripped 5 bases from V and 4 bases from J, with 18 bases between. CDR3 size: 15 residues. The germline gives CDR1 MNHEY, CDR2 SVGAGI. CDR3 sequence (DNA): TGTGCCAGCAGTCCCCCGTGGGGGGGCGCGTACGAGCAGTACTTC. It specifies CASSPPWGGAYEQYF.

V gene TRBV19 combines with J gene TRBJ1-2, with D possibly matching TRBD1 (6 bases). Trimming cost V 2 bases and J 4 bases, with 11 bases left between them. CDR3 length: 14 residues. Germline V gene sequence: CDR1 LNHDA, CDR2 SQIVND (reference sequence). The CDR3 region has the DNA TGTGCCAGTAGTATAAGTCAGGGGATCTATGGCTACACCTTC. Amino acid sequence: CASSISQGIYGYTF.

This clone occurred once. V and J are TRBV29-1 and TRBJ1-2; 8 bases map to TRBD1. The ends lost 6 bases at V and 5 bases at J; junction bases unmatched: 20. From germline, CDR1 is SQVTM and CDR2 ANQGSEA. This CDR3 spans 17 amino acids. The CDR3 sequence is CSVGRSGGEKVAYGYTF. Written as DNA, the CDR3 is TGCAGCGTCGGACGATCAGGGGGCGAAAAGGTCGCGTATGGCTACACCTTC.

The V gene is TRBV27, the J gene TRBJ2-3, with TRBD2 identical over 11 bases. Looked up from germline, CDR1 is MNHEY and CDR2 is SMNVEV (reference sequence). The CDR3 covers 18 residues. With V trimmed by 3 bases and J by 2 bases, 10 bases remained unmatched. CDR3 in DNA: TGTGCCAGCAGTTTCACCCCGCTAGCGGGGGGATCCACAGATACGCAGTATTTT. It translates to CASSFTPLAGGSTDTQYF.